The clone carrying this T cell receptor beta chain was seen more than once but under ten times. Method: immunoSEQ multiplex PCR; TCRdb's copy keeps in-frame clones and lacks some. The sample contains roughly 51,000 clones, around 74% of which appear only once. The V end was cut by 5 bases, the J end by 1 base, with 5 bases between. CDR3 length equals 12 residues. Germline V gene data show CDR1 as ENHRY and CDR2 as SYGVKD. This entry belongs to a study of PD-L1 blockade in urothelial cancer. As for the study in general: Patients' prior chemotherapy regimens numbered 0 to 3. Blood drawn 3 weeks (second dose) and 6 weeks after treatment start was analyzed.

Time point described: pretreatment peripheral blood. The specimen comprised PBMCs, sampled around atezolizumab (anti-PD-L1) treatment. The TCR sequence derives from a man between 70 and 80 years old with urothelial cancer. This sequence joins TRBV10-3 and TRBJ1-1; no definite D call. CDR3 DNA: TGTGCCATCAGTTTCAAGAACACTGAAGCTTTCTTT. Translated, it gives CAISFKNTEAFF.